This TCR beta chain was recorded in a study of cytomegalovirus exposure and HLA in healthy donors. These donors counted as nominally healthy when sampled, but unrecorded immune exposures were likely. The V and J ends lost 0 bases and 1 base respectively, with 3 bases between them. The CDR3 loop spans 13 amino acids. CDR1 ENHRY and CDR2 SYGVKD come from the germline V gene. The PCR made use of 60 Vbeta and 13 Jbeta primers. Here immunoSEQ multiplex PCR was the method, and the copy in TCRdb shows in-frame clones only, minus some. The table records about 120,000 clones, approximately 15% of them present only once.

V is TRBV10-3 and J is TRBJ1-1; no clear D. Sequenced input: PBMCs. This TCR was sampled from a young woman in good health and CMV-seronegative. The CDR3 DNA is TGTGCCATCAGTGAGTCCGGGAACACTGAAGCTTTCTTT. It yields the protein CAISESGNTEAFF.